The present T cell receptor (beta chain) was sequenced within a study of response to subunit inactivated influenza vaccine. Points from the study as a whole: New T cells are recruited in small numbers by each seasonal influenza vaccination, according to the authors' suggestion.

TCRdb re-analysed the RT-PCR reads in MiXCR, keeping a single row per CDR3 protein. The sample yields approximately 530,000 distinct CDR3 sequences, around 7.9% seen once. The CDR3 runs to 14 residues. Germline CDR1 reads SGHRS; CDR2 reads YFSETQ. V was trimmed by 0 bases and J by 5 bases, leaving 12 bases between them. As to this clonotype: Its antigen is unknown.

The TCR comes from a man aged 50 to 69 who received an inactivated influenza vaccine. The gene calls are TRBV5-1 and TRBJ2-7; D could derive from TRBD1 or TRBD2 (5 bases each). The sample in question was PBMCs from blood, obtained roughly 24 months after vaccination. CDR3 nucleotide sequence: TGCGCCAGCAGCTTGGGTGGGACCCGGGACGAGCAGTACTTC. This gives the protein CASSLGGTRDEQYF. The full variable domain, completed using reference TRBV5-1 and TRBJ2-7, is KAGVTQTPRYLIKTRGQQVTLSCSPISGHRSVSWYQQTPGQGLQFLFEYFSETQRNKGNFPGRFSGRQFSNSRSEMNVSTLELGDSALYLCASSLGGTRDEQYFGPGTRLTVT.